This record concerns one TCR beta chain sequence. Its antigen is not known. Germline V gene lookup returns CDR1 SEHNR and CDR2 FQNEAQ (reference sequence). The CDR3 consists of 18 residues. V lost 6 bases to trimming and J lost 7 bases, with 28 bases between them. These data belong to a study of T-cell memory formation after mild COVID-19. Broader study findings: In second-wave clones peaking day 37, SARS-CoV-2 specificity remained unconfirmed. Clones contracting day 15 to 85 were balanced CD4/CD8; later expanders leaned CD4+.

A single record per CDR3 protein comes from TCRdb applying MiXCR to the 5' RACE reads. The table records around 340,000 distinct CDR3 sequences, roughly an eighth of them present only once. This rearrangement joins TRBV7-9 to TRBJ2-1; D call uncertain. The material sequenced was PBMCs or a T cell subset sorted from them (not recorded which). The clonotype was recovered from a man between 18 and 35 years old who had mild COVID-19 (a few samples of this study predate the infection). Cell type and time point are not known. CDR3 protein: CASSRIGVFKAFQNEQFF. Here the CDR3 DNA reads TGTGCCAGCAGTCGAATTGGGGTTTTTAAGGCCTTCCAAAATGAGCAGTTCTTC. Full variable domain (outside the CDR3, taken from reference TRBV7-9 and TRBJ2-1): DTGVSQNPRHKITKRGQNVTFRCDPISEHNRLYWYRQTLGQGPEFLTYFQNEAQLEKSRLLSDRFSAERPKGSFSTLEIQRTEQGDSAMYLCASSRIGVFKAFQNEQFFGPGTRLTVL.